This T cell receptor (beta chain) was captured by sequencing in a study of OX40 agonist ivuxolimab in advanced cancers. The CDR3 has 15 residues. Germline values: CDR1 MNHEY, CDR2 SVGAGI. V shed 4 bases, J shed 6 bases, and the junction held 4 bases outside the gene matches. TCRdb's copy holds only in-frame clones and misses some; the assay was immunoSEQ multiplex PCR. The sample contains 65,000 to 95,000 clones, approximately 94% of which appear only once. The TCR comes from an adult with an advanced solid tumor such as melanoma, head and neck, liver or kidney cancer. The chain employs TRBV6-5 and TRBJ2-1; 12 bases are shared with TRBD2. The sample in question was CD4+ or CD8+ T cells sorted from blood, obtained in a trial of the OX40 agonist ivuxolimab. This CDR3 reads CASSSGLAGFNEQFF. The CDR3 DNA reads as TGTGCCAGCAGTTCGGGACTAGCGGGTTTCAATGAGCAGTTCTTC.